A single sample is the source of the 10 T cell receptor beta chains below, sequenced in a study of T cell responses to AZD1222 COVID-19 vaccine. Data came from immunoSEQ multiplex PCR; TCRdb stores just in-frame clones and leaves some out. The sample contains approximately 160,000 clones, 87% of which appear only once. The input for sequencing was peripheral blood, taken on day 0 of AZD1222 vaccination. The receptors shown here come from an adult in good health.

The V call is TRBV19, the J call TRBJ2-4; weak D call: TRBD2 (6 bases). Germline V gives CDR1 LNHDA, CDR2 SQIVND (reference sequence). V lost 5 bases, J lost 2 bases, and 13 bases lay in between. The length of the CDR3 is 15 residues. CDR3 sequence reads: CASSAPGGPKNIQYF. The CDR3 nucleotides read TGTGCCAGTAGTGCCCCCGGGGGACCCAAAAACATTCAGTACTTC.

The genes are TRBV4-1 and TRBJ2-2; TRBD1 is a possible D gene (6 bases). Per germline, CDR1 MGHRA and CDR2 YSYEKL. The germline V and J ends were trimmed by 3 bases and 7 bases, with 15 bases remaining between them. This CDR3 region has 15 residues. The CDR3 nucleotides read TGCGCCAGCAGCCATCGACAGGCATCAGGCGGGGAGCTGTTTTTT. This gives the protein CASSHRQASGGELFF.

This clone showed up just once. As DNA, the CDR3 is TGTGCCAGCAAGGGGCCCTCCTACGAGCAGTACTTC. Residues: CASKGPSYEQYF. The chain links TRBV28 to TRBJ2-7, with D possibly TRBD1 on 5 matching bases. Germline CDR1 MDHEN, CDR2 SYDVKM. There are 12 residues in the CDR3. Trimming shortened V by 7 bases and J by 0 bases, and 7 bases separated the two germline ends.

The chain employs TRBV7-9 and TRBJ2-7; D is possibly TRBD1 (6 bases). CDR1 is SEHNR, CDR2 FQNEAQ, per germline (reference sequence). The V end lost 4 bases, the J end lost 1 base, and 26 bases lay between the germline ends. The CDR3 runs 19 residues. The CDR3 coding sequence is TGTGCCAGCAGCTCCGTAGCCCCACGGTTCCCAGGGGAATCCTACGAGCAGTACTTC. Its translation is CASSSVAPRFPGESYEQYF.

This clone was observed a few times. The chain uses TRBV4-2 and TRBJ2-1, with a weak D call TRBD2 (6 bases). CDR3 length: 16 amino acids. Looked up from germline, CDR1 is LGHNA and CDR2 is YNFKEQ. V lost 0 bases and J lost 4, with 13 bases in between. The CDR3 protein is CASSQDHGGIYNEQFF. The CDR3 DNA sequence: TGTGCCAGCAGCCAAGACCATGGCGGGATTTACAATGAGCAGTTCTTC.

This clone was detected once. The rearrangement uses TRBV5-6 and TRBJ1-4; tentative D call: TRBD1 (6 bases). The ends were cut back, 1 base at V and 3 bases at J, with 7 bases in the middle. The V gene's germline CDR1 is SGHDT and CDR2 YYEEEE. This CDR3 spans 14 amino acids. CDR3 region: CASSLTGPNEKLFF. The CDR3 DNA reads as TGTGCCAGCAGCTTGACAGGGCCTAATGAAAAACTGTTTTTT.

The chain links TRBV7-9 to TRBJ2-7; 11 bases align to TRBD2. V dropped 6 bases and J dropped 7; count of bases not matched to a gene: 8. CDR1 and CDR2 from the germline V gene are SEHNR and FQNEAQ (reference sequence). The CDR3 runs 14 residues. CDR3 nucleotide sequence: TGTGCCAGCAGTTATCCGGGACTAGCGGTGGAGCAGTACTTC. Amino acid sequence: CASSYPGLAVEQYF.

V is TRBV7-2 and J is TRBJ1-3, with D uncertain. V lost 5 bases and J lost 7, with 15 bases in between. CDR1 SGHTA and CDR2 FQGNSA come from the germline V gene. The CDR3 extends over 14 amino acids. In DNA form, the CDR3 reads TGTGCCAGCAGCGTTTGGAAGGGATTGAACACCATATATTTT. Residues: CASSVWKGLNTIYF.

This chain uses TRBV10-3 with TRBJ2-7, with D uncertain. Trimming stripped 6 bases from V and 0 bases from J, with 9 bases between. This CDR3 contains 13 residues. Germline CDR1 ENHRY, CDR2 SYGVKD. CDR3 coding DNA: TGTGCCATCAGCCAACAGAGCTCCTACGAGCAGTACTTC. The encoded protein is CAISQQSSYEQYF.

The chain joins TRBV2 to TRBJ2-3, with TRBD2 identical over 10 bases. The CDR3 loop spans 15 amino acids. With V trimmed by 4 bases and J by 11 bases, 12 bases remained unmatched. CDR1 SNHLY and CDR2 FYNNEI come from the germline V gene. Here the CDR3 DNA reads TGTGCCAGCAGTGTCGGCGCTAGCGGGAGTAGCGAGCAGTATTTT. Translated, it gives CASSVGASGSSEQYF.